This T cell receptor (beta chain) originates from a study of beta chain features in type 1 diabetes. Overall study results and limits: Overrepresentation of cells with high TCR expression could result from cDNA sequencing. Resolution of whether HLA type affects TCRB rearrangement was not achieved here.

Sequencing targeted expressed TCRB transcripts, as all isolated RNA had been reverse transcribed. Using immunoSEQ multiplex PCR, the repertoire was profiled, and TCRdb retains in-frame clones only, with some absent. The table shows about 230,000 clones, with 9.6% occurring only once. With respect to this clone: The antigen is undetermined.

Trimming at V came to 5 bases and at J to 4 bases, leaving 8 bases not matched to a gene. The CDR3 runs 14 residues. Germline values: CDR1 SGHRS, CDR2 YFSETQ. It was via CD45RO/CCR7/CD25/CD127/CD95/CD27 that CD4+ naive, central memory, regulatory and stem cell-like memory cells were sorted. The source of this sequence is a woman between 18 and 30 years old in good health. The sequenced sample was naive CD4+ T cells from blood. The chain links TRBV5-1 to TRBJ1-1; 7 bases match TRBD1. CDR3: CASRRQGDSTEAFF. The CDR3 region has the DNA TGCGCCAGCAGAAGGCAGGGGGATTCCACTGAAGCTTTCTTT. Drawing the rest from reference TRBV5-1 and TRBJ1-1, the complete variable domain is KAGVTQTPRYLIKTRGQQVTLSCSPISGHRSVSWYQQTPGQGLQFLFEYFSETQRNKGNFPGRFSGRQFSNSRSEMNVSTLELGDSALYLCASRRQGDSTEAFFGQGTRLTVV.